What follows describes a single T cell receptor beta chain. The entry originates in a study of stem cell transplantation in POMP-related autoinflammatory disease. For the study at large: Defective thymoproteasomes were hypothesized to impair CD8+ T-cell positive selection.

Trimming at V came to 2 bases and at J to 1 base, leaving 6 bases not matched to a gene. The germline V gene has CDR1 MNHNS and CDR2 SASEGT. The CDR3 runs to 16 residues. The table came from immunoSEQ multiplex PCR; TCRdb's copy has only in-frame clones and leaves some out. This table has 900 to 1,300 clones, 72% appearing once. The sequence came from a human donor in good health. The chain has TRBV6-1 and TRBJ2-7; 9 bases are a match to TRBD2. What was sequenced was CD8+ T cells from PBMCs. CDR3 amino acids: CASSELAGTGSYEQYF. In nucleotides, the CDR3 is TGTGCCAGCAGTGAACTAGCGGGAACGGGGTCCTACGAGCAGTACTTC.